These T cell receptor beta chains were read from a single sample in a study of blood T cell repertoires in COVID-19. Assay: immunoSEQ multiplex PCR; the TCRdb copy retains only in-frame clones and omits some. The sample consists of around 140,000 clones, approximately 92% of them appearing once. Sequencing was performed on peripheral blood. Receptors were obtained from a man aged 18 to 29 with COVID-19, enrolled during active disease. Both conserved end residues are part of each CDR3. Clone size is not always given. Where it is, it says once, few, many or a class for expanded clones.

cdr3_aa: CASSLQGWAQPQHF
v_call: TRBV18
clone_size: .

cdr3_aa: CASRPGLGNSPLHF
v_call: TRBV27
clone_size: .

cdr3_aa: CASSPSGAPTQYF
v_call: TRBV9
clone_size: .

cdr3_aa: CASSSQRDSPYLYGYTF
v_call: TRBV28
clone_size: .

cdr3_aa: CASSFYGEGTDTQYF
v_call: TRBV5-1
clone_size: .

cdr3_aa: CASSYSSGAYNEQFF
v_call: TRBV6-5
clone_size: .

cdr3_aa: CASSQGTRVRTGPTGELFF
v_call: TRBV3-1/TRBV3-2
clone_size: .

cdr3_aa: CASSAVSTGELFF
v_call: TRBV3-1/TRBV3-2
clone_size: .

cdr3_aa: CASRTGQGWNEQFF
v_call: TRBV19
clone_size: .

cdr3_aa: CASSLAPSGGVAYNEQFF
v_call: TRBV11-2
clone_size: .

cdr3_aa: CASSRWQGAFSNQPQHF
v_call: TRBV5-6
clone_size: .

cdr3_aa: CASSLGGQGITGELFF
v_call: TRBV5-6
clone_size: .

cdr3_aa: CASSQVDRGAGGYGYTF
v_call: TRBV3-1/TRBV3-2
clone_size: .

cdr3_aa: CASSLSLIRGSTDTQYF
v_call: TRBV11-3
clone_size: once

cdr3_aa: CASSLFGRAGLFF
v_call: TRBV27
clone_size: .

cdr3_aa: CASSIDRGELFF
v_call: TRBV19
clone_size: .

cdr3_aa: CASNTGAIRAPQHF
v_call: TRBV6-5
clone_size: .

cdr3_aa: CASSPRDRGLAGSYNEQFF
v_call: TRBV19
clone_size: once

cdr3_aa: CASSYSTTATDTQYF
v_call: TRBV6-5
clone_size: .

cdr3_aa: CASSSEGQYSSYEQYF
v_call: TRBV11-2
clone_size: .

cdr3_aa: CASSLFGQGNYEQYF
v_call: TRBV28
clone_size: .

cdr3_aa: CASSLLGDEQYF
v_call: TRBV7-6
clone_size: few

cdr3_aa: CASTRPARGGEAFF
v_call: TRBV7-2
clone_size: .

cdr3_aa: CATSDYVTNTQYF
v_call: TRBV24-1
clone_size: .

cdr3_aa: CASSQHSGQGQTPLHF
v_call: TRBV4-1
clone_size: few

cdr3_aa: CASSLDGRLANFFSTDTQYF
v_call: TRBV5-1
clone_size: .

cdr3_aa: CAINRGSYEQYF
v_call: TRBV5-8
clone_size: .

cdr3_aa: CASSQDRESYNEQFF
v_call: TRBV4-3
clone_size: .

cdr3_aa: CASSSGTGSYGYTF
v_call: TRBV19
clone_size: .

cdr3_aa: CASSLSGLAGGPRDEQYF
v_call: TRBV2
clone_size: .

cdr3_aa: CASSNDRFSTQYF
v_call: TRBV19
clone_size: .

cdr3_aa: CASSLDRVGLNEQFF
v_call: TRBV28
clone_size: .

cdr3_aa: CASSPWDSDTEAFF
v_call: TRBV18
clone_size: .

cdr3_aa: CASSVGLAESSYEQYF
v_call: TRBV9
clone_size: .

cdr3_aa: CASSGDRGPYEQYF
v_call: TRBV9
clone_size: .

cdr3_aa: CASSPTTGFQEQFF
v_call: TRBV9
clone_size: .

cdr3_aa: CASSDSADAFYEQYF
v_call: TRBV19
clone_size: .

cdr3_aa: CASSRGTSGRRDTQYF
v_call: TRBV3-1/TRBV3-2
clone_size: .

cdr3_aa: CASSLAGVGTEAFF
v_call: TRBV18
clone_size: few

cdr3_aa: CAISPGAESEQYF
v_call: TRBV10-3
clone_size: .

cdr3_aa: CASSQEDRANYEQYF
v_call: TRBV4-3
clone_size: .

cdr3_aa: CASSAKGQGFSPLHF
v_call: TRBV6-4
clone_size: .

cdr3_aa: CASSPRETQYF
v_call: TRBV18
clone_size: .

cdr3_aa: CASSMGQDNEKLLF
v_call: TRBV9
clone_size: .

cdr3_aa: CSASSGRGATDTQYF
v_call: TRBV20-1
clone_size: once

cdr3_aa: CASGSVSGRNNEQFF
v_call: TRBV9
clone_size: once

cdr3_aa: CASSSVAKNIQYF
v_call: TRBV28
clone_size: .

cdr3_aa: CASSLTSGIYEQYF
v_call: TRBV5-1
clone_size: .

cdr3_aa: CASSLDSPRTARGNTIYF
v_call: TRBV7-2
clone_size: .

cdr3_aa: CASSVEPARSYEQYF
v_call: TRBV9
clone_size: .

cdr3_aa: CASSSRGHGETQYF
v_call: TRBV19
clone_size: .